A single sample gave rise to the 12 T cell receptor beta chains below, sequenced in a study of CD8 T cells in ankylosing spondylitis. MiXCR, run by TCRdb on the 5' RACE reads, gives a single entry per CDR3 protein. The sample has 200,000 or so distinct CDR3 sequences, roughly 18% seen once; the top ten hold 4.3%. Specimen: blood, either unsorted or a sorted T cell fraction (not recorded which). These receptors all stem from a male donor between 10 and 30 years old with ankylosing spondylitis or in good health (not recorded which).

This clonotype showed up many times. The chain employs TRBV9 and TRBJ2-2; D gene ambiguous. The CDR3 consists of 16 residues. V was clipped by 0 bases and J by 0 bases, with 9 bases between them. CDR1 is SGDLS, CDR2 YYNGEE, per germline. The CDR3 is CASSVGPNSNTGELFF. As DNA, the CDR3 is TGTGCCAGCAGCGTAGGACCGAATTCGAACACCGGGGAGCTGTTTTTT.

For this clonotype: One end of the junction is discordant with germline, which a read error may explain. The chain uses TRBV27 and TRBJ2-5; D gene unclear. The CDR3 loop spans 11 amino acids. Per the germline V gene, CDR1 is MNHEY and CDR2 is SMNVEV (reference sequence). The CDR3 loop is CASSLGEAQYF. CDR3 sequence (DNA): TGTGCCAGCAGTCTAGGAGAGGCCCAGTACTTC.

This chain joins TRBV11-2 and TRBJ1-4, with a weak D call TRBD1 (5 bases). The length of the CDR3 is 18 residues. V was trimmed by 0 bases and J by 0 bases, leaving 14 bases between them. Germline CDR1 is SGHAT and CDR2 is FQNNGV. The CDR3 protein is CASSLDAVAGATNEKLFF. The CDR3 DNA is TGTGCCAGCAGCTTAGACGCAGTTGCGGGGGCAACTAATGAAAAACTGTTTTTT.

This clonotype was picked up many times. The rearrangement uses TRBV6-2 or TRBV6-3 and TRBJ2-7; D uncertain. CDR1 is MNHEY, CDR2 SVGEGT, per germline. Trimming pared 6 bases from V and 1 base from J, leaving 10 bases between. This CDR3 comprises 13 residues. The CDR3 sequence: CASSPRASYEQYV. The CDR3 region has the DNA TGTGCCAGCAGCCCTCGGGCTTCCTACGAGCAGTACGTC.

This chain joins TRBV5-5 and TRBJ2-7; D not resolved. The CDR3 has 15 residues. Trimming cost V 1 base and J 3 bases, with 14 bases left between them. Germline CDR1 and CDR2: SGHKS and YYEKEE (reference sequence). CDR3 loop: CASSLTIQEFYEQYV. The CDR3 region has the DNA TGTGCCAGCAGCTTGACGATTCAGGAGTTCTACGAGCAGTACGTC.

This clonotype was observed many times. The V call is TRBV20-1, the J call TRBJ1-5; no clear D. Trimming stripped 3 bases from V and 0 bases from J, with 9 bases between. This CDR3 region has 14 residues. Germline loops: CDR1 DFQATT, CDR2 SNEGSKA (reference sequence). CDR3 residues: CSASPVDSNQPQHF. DNA of the CDR3: TGCAGTGCTAGTCCGGTTGATAGCAATCAGCCCCAGCATTTT.

The sample holds many counts of this clonotype. J is TRBJ2-1 and V is TRBV20-1; D call uncertain. Trimming shortened V by 3 bases and J by 0 bases, and 12 bases separated the two germline ends. This CDR3 region has 15 residues. Looked up from germline, CDR1 is DFQATT and CDR2 is SNEGSKA (reference sequence). CDR3 protein: CSASGYTSSYNEQFF. The CDR3 coding sequence is TGCAGTGCTAGCGGGTACACCAGCTCCTACAATGAGCAGTTCTTC.

This clonotype was recorded at least ten times. This rearrangement joins TRBV12-3 or TRBV12-4 to TRBJ1-1, with 8 nucleotides matching TRBD1. The CDR3 has 14 residues. Germline trimming cut 7 bases from V and 1 base from J; bases unmatched to any gene: 5. The CDR3 is CASTPTGENTEAFF. CDR3 sequence (DNA): TGTGCCAGCACCCCGACAGGGGAGAACACTGAAGCTTTCTTT.

A few counts support this clonotype. This chain uses TRBV7-9 with TRBJ2-1; D possibly matches TRBD1 or TRBD2 (6 bases each). V lost 7 bases, J lost 8 bases, and 18 bases lay in between. CDR3 size: 14 residues. CDR1 is SEHNR, CDR2 FQNEAQ, per germline (reference sequence). The CDR3 nucleotides are TGTGCCAGCACCCCCGGGCGGAGGGGGGATGAGCAGTTCTTC. Translation: CASTPGRRGDEQFF.

This clonotype has only a few counts. V usage is TRBV29-1 and J usage is TRBJ2-1; 10 bases are a match to TRBD2. The germline V gene encodes CDR1 SQVTM and CDR2 ANQGSEA. The CDR3 totals 13 residues. J was trimmed by 7 bases and V by 8 bases; bases with no gene match: 8. The CDR3: CSLLAGVVNEQFF. In DNA form, the CDR3 reads TGCAGCCTTCTAGCGGGAGTGGTGAATGAGCAGTTCTTC.

This clonotype appeared many times. The chain couples TRBV11-2 to TRBJ2-2; D might be TRBD1 (5 bases). The CDR3 consists of 15 residues. Germline V lookup: CDR1 SGHAT, CDR2 FQNNGV. Trimming removed 5 bases at V and 6 bases at J, with 16 bases between. The DNA for the CDR3 is TGTGCCAGCAGCCCGAGAGTTTCAGGGTCCGGGGAGCTGTTTTTT. It specifies CASSPRVSGSGELFF.

The CDR3 sequence: CASSLAQGVRETQYF. Here the CDR3 DNA reads TGCGCCAGCAGCTTGGCCCAGGGAGTAAGGGAGACCCAGTACTTC. The chain recombines TRBV5-1 with TRBJ2-5; D assignment may be TRBD1 or TRBD2 (5 bases each). Germline V CDR1 and CDR2: SGHRS, YFSETQ. There are 15 residues in the CDR3. V lost 0 bases and J 5 bases, leaving 14 bases between the germline ends.